This note documents a single T cell receptor (beta chain) sequence. Its matching antigen is unknown. Germline V gives CDR1 DFQATT, CDR2 SNEGSKA (reference sequence). Trimming took off 6 bases at V and 7 bases at J, with 22 bases between the two ends. The CDR3 totals 14 residues. Patients chosen for sequencing had CD8+CD57+ cells that had expanded, as shown by flow cytometry. Each of the patients presented with severe acquired aplastic anemia. This entry belongs to a study of CD8+CD57+ T cells in acquired aplastic anemia. Study details: The sorted CD4+ and CD8+ cells yielded an average around 3.2 ug of DNA. Study-level points and caveats: Patients and controls were not found to differ significantly in CD8+ Simpson's diversity.

Both TCR beta VDJ combination and CDR3 sequence profiling were carried out. Genomic DNA was the template for this profiling. TCRdb passed the reads through MiXCR, listing each CDR3 protein once. The table lists about 160,000 distinct CDR3 sequences, over 55% of them singletons, with more than 35% in the top ten. The specimen was sorted CD4+, CD8+, or CD8+CD57+ T cells (not recorded which) from PBMCs. This sequence was found in a human donor with aplastic anemia. The chain couples TRBV20-1 to TRBJ2-7; D possibly uses TRBD1 or TRBD2 (5 bases each). This chain's CDR3 is CSAPLGTYLQEQYF. In nucleotides, the CDR3 is TGCAGTGCCCCACTGGGGACCTATCTTCAAGAGCAGTACTTC.